The 29 T cell receptor beta chains below come from one sample, sequenced in a study of shared clonotypes between healthy human individuals. Cells designated naive CD8 were CD45RO-negative and were positively selected for CCR7, with terminally differentiated effector memory CD45RA+ cells excluded. Clones were read by immunoSEQ multiplex PCR, and TCRdb kept only the in-frame ones, dropping some. The sample yields under 2,000,000 clones, around 96% seen once. Specimen: naive CD8+ T cells sorted from blood. The receptors shown here come from a man aged 18-30 years in good health.

The rearrangement joins TRBV27 to TRBJ2-2; the match to TRBD2 covers 8 bases. The V segment lost 6 bases and the J segment 7 bases; nucleotides outside the gene matches: 7. The CDR3 has 14 residues. CDR1 is MNHEY, CDR2 SMNVEV, per germline (reference sequence). CDR3 bases: TGTGCCAGCAGCCCGACTAGCGCTGTCGGGGAGCTGTTTTTT. It specifies CASSPTSAVGELFF.

This rearrangement joins TRBV7-9 to TRBJ2-7, with D perhaps being TRBD1 or TRBD2 (5 bases each). The CDR3 runs to 16 residues. The V end was cut by 5 bases, the J end by 2 bases, with 19 bases between. Germline values: CDR1 SEHNR, CDR2 FQNEAQ (reference sequence). The CDR3 protein is CASSRPGPTSTYEQYF. CDR3 DNA sequence: TGTGCCAGCAGCCGGCCGGGACCGACCTCTACCTACGAGCAGTACTTC.

V is TRBV7-9 and J is TRBJ1-1, with a tentative D call TRBD1 (5 bases). The CDR3 loop spans 15 amino acids. CDR1 and CDR2 from the germline V gene are SEHNR and FQNEAQ (reference sequence). Between the trimmed V and J ends, which lost 2 bases and 5 bases, there was a span of 15 bases. This CDR3 reads CASSLPPGDGTEAFF. The CDR3 coding sequence is TGTGCCAGCAGCTTACCACCTGGGGACGGAACTGAAGCTTTCTTT.

The genes are TRBV7-9 and TRBJ2-2; D gene ambiguous. V lost 5 bases and J lost 7, with 11 bases in between. There are 13 residues in the CDR3. Germline V gene data show CDR1 as SEHNR and CDR2 as FQNEAQ (reference sequence). CDR3 nucleotide sequence: TGTGCCAGCAGCGGAGCTACCTTCGGGGAGCTGTTTTTT. This codes for CASSGATFGELFF.

The V and J genes are TRBV6-5 and TRBJ2-1; D unresolved. V gave up 6 bases and J gave up 0 bases, with 6 bases separating them. Per germline, CDR1 MNHEY and CDR2 SVGAGI. This CDR3 is built from 13 residues. CDR3 in DNA: TGTGCCAGCAGCCCCGCCTCCTACAATGAGCAGTTCTTC. Its translation: CASSPASYNEQFF.

The chain recombines TRBV13 with TRBJ1-2; the match to TRBD1 covers 9 bases. CDR1 is PRHDT and CDR2 is FYEKMQ in the germline V gene (reference sequence). The J segment lost 1 base and the V segment lost 4 bases, leaving 10 bases of the junction unmatched. This CDR3 is 17 amino acids long. The CDR3, as DNA: TGTGCCAGCAGCTCAACGGTGGACAGGGGACTTAACTATGGCTACACCTTC. The encoded protein is CASSSTVDRGLNYGYTF.

The CDR3 here is CASRQGAGGPLHF. CDR3 bases: TGTGCCAGTAGACAGGGGGCTGGAGGACCCCTCCACTTT. This chain connects TRBV19 to TRBJ1-6; 9 bases match TRBD1. Germline V lookup: CDR1 LNHDA, CDR2 SQIVND (reference sequence). V shed 6 bases, J shed 12 bases, and the junction held 6 bases outside the gene matches. The CDR3 totals 13 residues. The variable domain in full, completed from reference TRBV19 and TRBJ1-6, reads DGGITQSPKYLFRKEGQNVTLSCEQNLNHDAMYWYRQDPGQGLRLIYYSQIVNDFQKGDIAEGYSVSREKKESFPLTVTSAQKNPTAFYLCASRQGAGGPLHFGNGTRLTVT.

Of note for this clone: Other DNA sequences in this specimen translate into the identical CDR3. The V and J genes are TRBV7-3 and TRBJ2-5; 16 bases are shared with TRBD2. The V gene's germline CDR1 is SGHTA and CDR2 FQGTGA. After removal of 5 bases from V and 5 bases from J, the junction contained 2 bases not matched to a gene. The CDR3 runs to 15 residues. The CDR3 nucleotides are TGTGCCAGCAGCCCGGGACTAGCGGGGGGGGAGACCCAGTACTTC. Translation: CASSPGLAGGETQYF.

The rearrangement links TRBV4-1 to TRBJ1-4; 10 positions match TRBD1. The CDR3 contains 19 residues. Germline CDR1 MGHRA, CDR2 YSYEKL. V was clipped by 3 bases and J by 6 bases; unmatched bases: 16. The CDR3 loop reads CASSHRFAGQGIGDEKLFF. The CDR3 DNA is TGCGCCAGCAGCCATCGCTTCGCGGGACAGGGGATCGGTGATGAAAAACTGTTTTTT.

The chain links TRBV15 to TRBJ1-4; no definite D call. Germline values: CDR1 LNHNV, CDR2 YYDKDF (reference sequence). The CDR3 has 17 amino acids. Deletions cut 0 bases from V and 0 bases from J, with 11 bases between. The CDR3 DNA follows: TGTGCCACCAGCAGAGAAGCGAGGATTGCAACTAATGAAAAACTGTTTTTT. It translates to CATSREARIATNEKLFF. Drawing the rest from reference TRBV15 and TRBJ1-4, the complete variable domain is DAMVIQNPRYQVTQFGKPVTLSCSQTLNHNVMYWYQQKSSQAPKLLFHYYDKDFNNEADTPDNFQSRRPNTSFCFLDIRSPGLGDTAMYLCATSREARIATNEKLFFGSGTQLSVL.

The chain employs TRBV14 and TRBJ1-1; a possible D gene is TRBD1 (5 bases). The CDR3 is made up of 15 amino acids. V dropped 0 bases and J dropped 1 base, with 9 bases sitting between them. Germline lookup yields CDR1 SGHDN and CDR2 FVKESK. The CDR3 loop reads CASSQDRGQNTEAFF. The CDR3 bases are TGTGCCAGCAGCCAAGATAGGGGCCAGAACACTGAAGCTTTCTTT.

The chain recombines TRBV19 with TRBJ1-1; 7 bases fit TRBD1. This CDR3 is 15 amino acids long. After removal of 6 bases from V and 4 bases from J, the junction contained 11 bases not matched to a gene. Germline CDR1 LNHDA, CDR2 SQIVND (reference sequence). CDR3 in DNA: TGTGCCAGTAGCGGGAAAGACAGGGCGGCCACTGAAGCTTTCTTT. Translating it yields CASSGKDRAATEAFF.

V is TRBV7-2 and J is TRBJ2-7; perhaps TRBD2 as D (6 bases). The CDR3 is made up of 17 amino acids. Germline loops: CDR1 SGHTA, CDR2 FQGNSA. V lost 1 base and J lost 2, with 18 bases in between. The CDR3 sequence: CASSLDPGLPTAYEQYF. The CDR3 DNA is TGTGCCAGCAGCTTAGATCCGGGACTTCCCACGGCCTACGAGCAGTACTTC.

Note on this clone: This CDR3 is also generated by other DNA sequences in the sample. The J gene is TRBJ2-7, the V gene TRBV7-9, with TRBD1 matching 8 bases. The J segment lost 0 bases and the V segment lost 3 bases, leaving 4 bases of the junction unmatched. Germline values: CDR1 SEHNR, CDR2 FQNEAQ (reference sequence). This CDR3 has 15 residues. CDR3 region: CASSFGQGASYEQYF. The CDR3 nucleotides read TGTGCCAGCAGCTTCGGCCAGGGGGCCTCCTACGAGCAGTACTTC.

The chain is built from TRBV6-1 and TRBJ2-2, with 9 bases lining up with TRBD2. CDR3 length: 12 residues. Germline V gene data show CDR1 as MNHNS and CDR2 as SASEGT. The V and J ends lost 6 bases and 7 bases, in that order; junction bases with no gene match: 0. The CDR3 bases are TGTGCCAGCAGGCGGGAGGGCGGGGAGCTGTTTTTT. Protein sequence: CASRREGGELFF.

The genes are TRBV2 and TRBJ2-7, with TRBD1 matching over 8 bases. From germline, CDR1 is SNHLY and CDR2 FYNNEI. This CDR3 region has 14 residues. V trimming: 8 bases; J trimming: 6 bases; junction bases outside the gene matches: 12. The CDR3 sequence is CASLWPTTGVEQYF. Written as DNA, the CDR3 is TGTGCCAGCCTCTGGCCGACGACAGGGGTCGAGCAGTACTTC.

The V gene is TRBV10-3, the J gene TRBJ2-3, with TRBD1 identical over 9 bases. The CDR3 is 16 amino acids. Germline V gene data show CDR1 as ENHRY and CDR2 as SYGVKD. Trimming took 10 bases from V and 0 from J; bases not matched to a gene: 11. The CDR3, as DNA: TGTGCCACCAAGAAGGGGACAGGGCCTAGCACAGATACGCAGTATTTT. Translated, it gives CATKKGTGPSTDTQYF.

V is TRBV4-2 and J is TRBJ2-1; 8 bases map to TRBD2. The CDR3 runs to 15 residues. Trimming removed 0 bases from V and 4 bases from J; junction bases left unmatched: 2. CDR1 LGHNA and CDR2 YNFKEQ come from the germline V gene. CDR3 DNA: TGTGCCAGCAGCCAAGAACTAGCGGAATACAATGAGCAGTTCTTC. Translating it yields CASSQELAEYNEQFF.

V usage is TRBV11-2 and J usage is TRBJ2-3, with 7 bases aligning to TRBD2. The V gene end was trimmed by 4 bases and the J gene end by 2 bases; junction bases not matched to a gene: 9. CDR1 and CDR2 from the germline V gene are SGHAT and FQNNGV. The CDR3 length is 16 residues. The CDR3 region is CASSSKAGFATDTQYF. The CDR3 coding sequence is TGTGCCAGCAGCTCAAAAGCGGGGTTCGCCACAGATACGCAGTATTTT.

As regards this clone: The same CDR3 can be traced to other DNA sequences in this sample. V is TRBV6-5 and J is TRBJ2-2, with D unresolved. The germline V gene encodes CDR1 MNHEY and CDR2 SVGAGI. The CDR3 has 14 amino acids. Trimming took off 2 bases at V and 4 bases at J, with 8 bases between the two ends. The CDR3 DNA reads as TGTGCCAGCAGTTACAGTGTTTCCACCGGGGAGCTGTTTTTT. This translates into CASSYSVSTGELFF.

This chain connects TRBV19 to TRBJ2-7; D remains ambiguous. V was clipped by 5 bases and J by 3 bases, with 11 bases between them. Germline lookup yields CDR1 LNHDA and CDR2 SQIVND (reference sequence). The CDR3 has 13 amino acids. As DNA, the CDR3 is TGTGCCAGTAGTGCACTCGTCTTCTACGAGCAGTACTTC. This codes for CASSALVFYEQYF.

This chain connects TRBV9 to TRBJ1-3, with D unclear. This CDR3 has 15 residues. Germline V CDR1 and CDR2: SGDLS, YYNGEE. Between the trimmed V and J ends, which lost 4 bases and 2 bases, there was a span of 13 bases. The CDR3 is CASSPQLLPGNTIYF. In DNA, the CDR3 is TGTGCCAGCAGCCCACAGCTTCTTCCTGGAAACACCATATATTTT. Looking up the rest from reference TRBV9 and TRBJ1-3 gives the full variable domain: DSGVTQTPKHLITATGQRVTLRCSPRSGDLSVYWYQQSLDQGLQFLIQYYNGEERAKGNILERFSAQQFPDLHSELNLSSLELGDSALYFCASSPQLLPGNTIYFGEGSWLTVV.

The count of this clone is one. The chain joins TRBV9 to TRBJ1-4; D is possibly TRBD1 (5 bases). V lost 2 bases and J 3 bases, leaving 11 bases between the germline ends. This CDR3 is built from 15 residues. Germline V gives CDR1 SGDLS, CDR2 YYNGEE. The CDR3 region has the DNA TGTGCCAGCAGCGTCTTCGGGGGTCCTAATGAAAAACTGTTTTTT. The encoded protein is CASSVFGGPNEKLFF.

The genes are TRBV19 and TRBJ2-4, with D uncertain. V was pared by 3 bases and J by 0 bases, with 9 bases between. The germline gives CDR1 LNHDA, CDR2 SQIVND (reference sequence). The CDR3 length is 15 residues. CDR3 nucleotides: TGTGCCAGTAGTATTCCACTTCTAGCCAAAAACATTCAGTACTTC. This encodes CASSIPLLAKNIQYF.

The chain combines TRBV27 with TRBJ2-7, with 9 bases identical to TRBD1. The junction had 9 bases not matched to a gene; V was cut back by 2 bases and J by 7 bases. Germline CDR1 reads MNHEY; CDR2 reads SMNVEV (reference sequence). This CDR3 comprises 15 residues. In DNA, the CDR3 is TGTGCCAGCAGTTTAAAGACAGGGGGATTAGGGGAGCAGTACTTC. The encoded protein is CASSLKTGGLGEQYF.

This rearrangement joins TRBV29-1 to TRBJ2-2, with TRBD1 matching over 9 bases. Trimming took 5 bases from V and 7 from J; bases not matched to a gene: 11. This CDR3 is 15 amino acids long. Germline assignment: CDR1 SQVTM and CDR2 ANQGSEA. The CDR3 nucleotides read TGCAGCGTTCAACAGCGGGACAGGGTGGTCGGGGAGCTGTTTTTT. This codes for CSVQQRDRVVGELFF.

The rearrangement links TRBV4-3 to TRBJ1-1; D is unresolved. Deletions cut 0 bases from V and 5 bases from J, with 7 bases between. Germline V gives CDR1 LGHNA, CDR2 YSLEER. The CDR3 sequence is 13 residues long. CDR3 in DNA: TGCGCCAGCAGCCAAGAATGGGGAACTGAAGCTTTCTTT. It encodes CASSQEWGTEAFF.

The genes are TRBV13 and TRBJ2-7; the match to TRBD1 covers 7 bases. CDR3 length: 14 amino acids. The germline V gene has CDR1 PRHDT and CDR2 FYEKMQ (reference sequence). The trim removed 1 base at V and 2 bases at J, leaving 2 bases unmatched. CDR3 sequence reads: CASSLAGTAYEQYF. CDR3 nucleotides: TGTGCCAGCAGCTTAGCTGGGACAGCCTACGAGCAGTACTTC.

The chain combines TRBV6-1 with TRBJ2-5, with D hard to call. Trimming cost V 1 base and J 6 bases, with 12 bases left between them. Per the germline V gene, CDR1 is MNHNS and CDR2 is SASEGT. There are 14 residues in the CDR3. The CDR3 reads CASSEVGSSKTQYF. The CDR3 DNA sequence: TGTGCCAGCAGTGAAGTGGGCAGTTCAAAGACCCAGTACTTC.